This T cell receptor beta chain was obtained from a study of identical twins. Germline V gives CDR1 MNHNS, CDR2 SASEGT. This CDR3 spans 15 amino acids. Unmatched junction bases numbered 7, after V lost 6 bases and J lost 2 bases. Via MiXCR, TCRdb re-called the 5' RACE reads, giving one row per CDR3 protein. The table has under 450,000 distinct CDR3 sequences, less than 20% seen once. This TCR was sampled from a man aged 50-60 years in good health. The sample consisted of naive T cells sorted from blood. This chain links TRBV6-1 with TRBJ2-1, with 7 nucleotides matching TRBD2. CDR3 amino acids: CASSPGLPTYNEQFF. In nucleotides, the CDR3 is TGTGCCAGCAGCCCGGGACTACCTACCTACAATGAGCAGTTCTTC.